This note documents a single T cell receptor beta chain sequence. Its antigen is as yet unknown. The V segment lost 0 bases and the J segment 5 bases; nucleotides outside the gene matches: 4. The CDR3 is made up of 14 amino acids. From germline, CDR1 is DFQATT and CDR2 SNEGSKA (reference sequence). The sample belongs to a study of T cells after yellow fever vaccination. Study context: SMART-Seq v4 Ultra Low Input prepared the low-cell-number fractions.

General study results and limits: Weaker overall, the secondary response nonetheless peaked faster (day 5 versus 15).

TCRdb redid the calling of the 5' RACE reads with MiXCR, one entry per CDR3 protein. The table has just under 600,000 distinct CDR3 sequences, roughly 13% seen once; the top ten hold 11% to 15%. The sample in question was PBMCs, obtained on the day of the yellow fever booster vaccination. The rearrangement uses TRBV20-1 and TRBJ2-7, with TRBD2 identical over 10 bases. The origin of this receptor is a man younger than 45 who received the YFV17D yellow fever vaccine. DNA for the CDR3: TGCAGTGCTAGAGATGCTAGCGGGAGTCACGAGCAGTACTTC. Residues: CSARDASGSHEQYF.